Reported below is one T cell receptor (beta chain). The sample is drawn from a study of control samples from healthy donors and cancer patients. Clones were read by immunoSEQ multiplex PCR, and TCRdb kept only the in-frame ones, dropping some. The repertoire includes roughly 200,000 clones, 91% of them detected once, and 1.8% sits in the top ten. V dropped 10 bases and J dropped 3 bases, with 16 bases sitting between them. CDR3 size: 13 residues. CDR1 ENHRY and CDR2 SYGVKD come from the germline V gene. This sequence originates from a man aged 25-45 years in good health. Sequencing input: blood. The V and J genes are TRBV10-3 and TRBJ2-7; D possibly matches TRBD1 or TRBD2 (6 bases each). This CDR3 is CASKAGEDYEQYF. In DNA, the CDR3 is TGTGCCAGCAAGGCAGGGGAGGACTACGAGCAGTACTTC.